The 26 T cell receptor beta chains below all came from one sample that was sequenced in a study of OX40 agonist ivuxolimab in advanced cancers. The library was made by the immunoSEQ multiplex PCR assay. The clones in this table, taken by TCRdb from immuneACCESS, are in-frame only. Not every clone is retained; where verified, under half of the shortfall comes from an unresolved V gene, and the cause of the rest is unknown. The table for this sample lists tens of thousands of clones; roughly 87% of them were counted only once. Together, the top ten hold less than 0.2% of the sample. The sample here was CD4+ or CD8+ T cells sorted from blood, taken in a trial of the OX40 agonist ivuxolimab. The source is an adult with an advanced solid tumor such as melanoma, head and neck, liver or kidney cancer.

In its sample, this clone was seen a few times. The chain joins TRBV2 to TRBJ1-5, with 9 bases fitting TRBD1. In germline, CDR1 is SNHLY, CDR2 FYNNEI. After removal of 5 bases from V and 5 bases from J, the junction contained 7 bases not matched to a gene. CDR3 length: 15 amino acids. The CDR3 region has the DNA TGTGCCAGCAGTCCCTTAGGGACAGGGCATCAGCCCCAGCATTTT. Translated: CASSPLGTGHQPQHF.

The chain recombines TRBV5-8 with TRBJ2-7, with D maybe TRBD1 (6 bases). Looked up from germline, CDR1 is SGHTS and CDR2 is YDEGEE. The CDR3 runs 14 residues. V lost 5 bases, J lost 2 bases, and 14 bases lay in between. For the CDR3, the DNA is TGTGCCAGCAGTTCGGACAGATTCACCTACGAGCAGTACTTC. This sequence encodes CASSSDRFTYEQYF.

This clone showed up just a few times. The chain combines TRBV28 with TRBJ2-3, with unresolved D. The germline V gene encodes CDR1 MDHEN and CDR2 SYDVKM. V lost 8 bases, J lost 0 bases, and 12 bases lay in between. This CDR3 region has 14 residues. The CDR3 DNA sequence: TGTGCCAGCCTGGGCCAGATCAGCACAGATACGCAGTATTTT. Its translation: CASLGQISTDTQYF.

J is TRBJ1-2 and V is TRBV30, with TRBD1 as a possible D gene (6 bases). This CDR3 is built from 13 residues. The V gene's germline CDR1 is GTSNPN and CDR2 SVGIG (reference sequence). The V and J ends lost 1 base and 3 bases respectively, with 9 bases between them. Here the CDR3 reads CAWSGQAYYGYTF. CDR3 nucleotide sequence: TGTGCCTGGAGTGGACAGGCCTACTATGGCTACACCTTC.

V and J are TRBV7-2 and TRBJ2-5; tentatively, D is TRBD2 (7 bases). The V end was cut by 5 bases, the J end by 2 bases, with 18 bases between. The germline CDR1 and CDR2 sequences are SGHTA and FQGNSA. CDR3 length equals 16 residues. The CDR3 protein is CASSQTWGGLQETQYF. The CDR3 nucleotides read TGTGCCAGCAGCCAGACTTGGGGGGGGCTACAAGAGACCCAGTACTTC. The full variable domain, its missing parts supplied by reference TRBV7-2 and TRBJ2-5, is GAGVSQSPSNKVTEKGKDVELRCDPISGHTALYWYRQSLGQGLEFLIYFQGNSAPDKSGLPSDRFSAERTGGSVSTLTIQRTQQEDSAVYLCASSQTWGGLQETQYFGPGTRLLVL.

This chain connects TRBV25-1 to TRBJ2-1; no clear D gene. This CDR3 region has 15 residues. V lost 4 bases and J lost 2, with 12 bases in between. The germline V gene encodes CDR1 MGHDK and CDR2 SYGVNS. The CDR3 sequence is CASSGYSMAYNEQFF. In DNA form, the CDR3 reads TGTGCCAGCAGTGGCTATAGTATGGCCTACAATGAGCAGTTCTTC.

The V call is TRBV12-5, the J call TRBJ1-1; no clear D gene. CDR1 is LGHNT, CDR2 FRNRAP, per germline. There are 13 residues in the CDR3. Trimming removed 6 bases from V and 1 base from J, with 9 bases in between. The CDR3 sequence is CASGPDSNTEAFF. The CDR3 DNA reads TGTGCTAGTGGACCTGACTCGAACACTGAAGCTTTCTTT.

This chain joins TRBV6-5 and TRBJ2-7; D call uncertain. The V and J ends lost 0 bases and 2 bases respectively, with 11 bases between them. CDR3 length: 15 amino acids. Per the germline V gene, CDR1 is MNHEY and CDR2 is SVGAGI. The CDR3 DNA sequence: TGTGCCAGCAGTTACTCTTTCGTGCAGCCCTACGAGCAGTACTTC. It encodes CASSYSFVQPYEQYF.

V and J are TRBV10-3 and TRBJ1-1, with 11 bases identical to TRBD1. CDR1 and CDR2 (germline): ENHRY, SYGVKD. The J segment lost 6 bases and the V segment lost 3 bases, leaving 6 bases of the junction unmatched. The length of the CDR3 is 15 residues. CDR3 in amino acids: CAISDRDRGVSEAFF. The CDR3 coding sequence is TGTGCCATCAGTGACCGGGACAGGGGGGTGTCTGAAGCTTTCTTT.

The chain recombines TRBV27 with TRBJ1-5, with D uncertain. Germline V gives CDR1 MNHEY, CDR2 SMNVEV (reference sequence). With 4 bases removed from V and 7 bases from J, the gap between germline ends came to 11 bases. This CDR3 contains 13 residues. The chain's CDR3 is CASSSRVGQPQHF. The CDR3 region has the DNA TGTGCCAGCAGTTCCCGGGTCGGCCAGCCCCAGCATTTT.

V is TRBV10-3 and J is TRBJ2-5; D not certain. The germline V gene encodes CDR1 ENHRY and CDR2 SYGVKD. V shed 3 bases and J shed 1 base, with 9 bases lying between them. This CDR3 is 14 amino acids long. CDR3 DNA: TGTGCCATCAGTGACCGAACCTCCCAAGAGACCCAGTACTTC. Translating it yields CAISDRTSQETQYF.

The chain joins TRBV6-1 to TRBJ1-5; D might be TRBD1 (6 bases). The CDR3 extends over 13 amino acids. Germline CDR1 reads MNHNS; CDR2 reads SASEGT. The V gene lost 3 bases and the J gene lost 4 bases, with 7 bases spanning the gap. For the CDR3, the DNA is TGTGCCAGCAGTGATCAGGGGAATCAGCCCCAGCATTTT. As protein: CASSDQGNQPQHF.

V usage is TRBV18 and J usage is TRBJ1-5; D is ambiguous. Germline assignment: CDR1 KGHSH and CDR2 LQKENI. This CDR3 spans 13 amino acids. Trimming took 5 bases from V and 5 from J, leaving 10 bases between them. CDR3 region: CASSSSLDQPQHF. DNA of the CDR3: TGTGCCAGCTCATCAAGTCTTGATCAGCCCCAGCATTTT.

CDR3 region: CASSLLGGGYGELFF. For the CDR3, the DNA is TGTGCCAGCTCCCTCTTGGGTGGGGGGTACGGGGAGCTGTTTTTT. This chain uses TRBV7-2 with TRBJ2-2; D may be TRBD2 (6 bases). Germline CDR1 is SGHTA and CDR2 is FQGNSA. The germline V and J ends were trimmed by 8 bases and 7 bases, with 20 bases remaining between them. There are 15 residues in the CDR3. Complete variable domain (other parts from reference TRBV7-2 and TRBJ2-2): GAGVSQSPSNKVTEKGKDVELRCDPISGHTALYWYRQSLGQGLEFLIYFQGNSAPDKSGLPSDRFSAERTGGSVSTLTIQRTQQEDSAVYLCASSLLGGGYGELFFGEGSRLTVL.

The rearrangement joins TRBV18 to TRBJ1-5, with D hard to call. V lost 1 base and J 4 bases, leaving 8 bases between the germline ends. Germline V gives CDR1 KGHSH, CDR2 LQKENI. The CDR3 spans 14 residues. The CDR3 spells CASSPLQANQPQHF. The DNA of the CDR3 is TGTGCCAGCTCACCACTTCAGGCTAATCAGCCCCAGCATTTT.

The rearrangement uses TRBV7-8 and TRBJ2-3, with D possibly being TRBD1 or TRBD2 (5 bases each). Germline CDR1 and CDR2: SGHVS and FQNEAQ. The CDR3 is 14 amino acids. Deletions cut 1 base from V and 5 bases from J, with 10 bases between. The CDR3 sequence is CASSLVGGQDTQYF. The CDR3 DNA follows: TGTGCCAGCAGCTTAGTTGGGGGTCAAGATACGCAGTATTTT.

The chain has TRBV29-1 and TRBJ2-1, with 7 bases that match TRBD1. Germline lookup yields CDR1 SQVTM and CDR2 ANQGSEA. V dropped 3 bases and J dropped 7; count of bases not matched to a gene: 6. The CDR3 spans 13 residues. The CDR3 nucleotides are TGCAGCGTTGACCAGACAGGGTCTAATGAGCAGTTCTTC. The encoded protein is CSVDQTGSNEQFF.

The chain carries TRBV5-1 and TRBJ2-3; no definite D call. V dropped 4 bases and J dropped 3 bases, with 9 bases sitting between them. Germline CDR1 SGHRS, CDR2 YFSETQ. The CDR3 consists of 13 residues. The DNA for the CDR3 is TGCGCCAGCAGCGAGTCAGATACAGATACGCAGTATTTT. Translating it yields CASSESDTDTQYF.

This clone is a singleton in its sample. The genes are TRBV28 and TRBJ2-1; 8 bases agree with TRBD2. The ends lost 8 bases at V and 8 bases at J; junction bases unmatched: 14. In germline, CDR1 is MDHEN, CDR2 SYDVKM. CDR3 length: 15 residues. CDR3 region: CASPSGAGGSDEQFF. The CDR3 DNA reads TGTGCCAGCCCTAGTGGGGCGGGGGGCTCGGATGAGCAGTTCTTC.

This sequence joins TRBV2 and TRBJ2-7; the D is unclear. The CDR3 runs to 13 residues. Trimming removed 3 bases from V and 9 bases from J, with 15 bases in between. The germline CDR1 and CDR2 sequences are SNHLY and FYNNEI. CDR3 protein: CASSDQAQARQYV. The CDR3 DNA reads TGTGCCAGCAGTGATCAGGCCCAGGCGAGGCAGTACGTC.

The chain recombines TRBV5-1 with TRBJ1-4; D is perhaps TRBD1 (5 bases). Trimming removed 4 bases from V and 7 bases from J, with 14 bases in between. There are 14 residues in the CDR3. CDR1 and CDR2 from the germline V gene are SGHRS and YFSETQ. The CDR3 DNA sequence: TGCGCCAGCAGCGCCGGCCGGGGGGGTGAAAAACTGTTTTTT. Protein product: CASSAGRGGEKLFF.

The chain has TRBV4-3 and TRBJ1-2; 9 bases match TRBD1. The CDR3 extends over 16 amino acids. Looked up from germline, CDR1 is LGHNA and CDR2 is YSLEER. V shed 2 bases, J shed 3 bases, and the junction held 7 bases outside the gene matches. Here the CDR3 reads CASSQIYRDRDYGYTF. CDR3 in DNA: TGCGCCAGCAGCCAAATATACCGGGACAGGGACTATGGCTACACCTTC.

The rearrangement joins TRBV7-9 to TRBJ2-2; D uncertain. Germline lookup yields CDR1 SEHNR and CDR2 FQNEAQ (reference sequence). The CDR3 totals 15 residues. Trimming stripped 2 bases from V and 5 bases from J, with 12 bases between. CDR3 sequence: CASSLRSEVTGELFF. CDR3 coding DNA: TGTGCCAGCAGCTTACGTTCTGAGGTTACCGGGGAGCTGTTTTTT.

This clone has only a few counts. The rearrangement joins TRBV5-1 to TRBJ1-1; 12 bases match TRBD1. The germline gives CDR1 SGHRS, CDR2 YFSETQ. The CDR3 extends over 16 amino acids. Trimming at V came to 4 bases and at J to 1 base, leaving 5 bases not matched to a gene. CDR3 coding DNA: TGCGCCAGCAGCCGGGACAGGGGGCGTGGGAACACTGAAGCTTTCTTT. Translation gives CASSRDRGRGNTEAFF.

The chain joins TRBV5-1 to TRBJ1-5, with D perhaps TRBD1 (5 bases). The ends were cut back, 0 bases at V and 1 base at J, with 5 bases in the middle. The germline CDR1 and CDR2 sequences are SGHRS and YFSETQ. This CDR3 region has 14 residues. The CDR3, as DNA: TGCGCCAGCAGCTTGGGACAGAGCAATCAGCCCCAGCATTTT. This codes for CASSLGQSNQPQHF. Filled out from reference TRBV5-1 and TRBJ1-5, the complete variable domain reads KAGVTQTPRYLIKTRGQQVTLSCSPISGHRSVSWYQQTPGQGLQFLFEYFSETQRNKGNFPGRFSGRQFSNSRSEMNVSTLELGDSALYLCASSLGQSNQPQHFGDGTRLSIL.

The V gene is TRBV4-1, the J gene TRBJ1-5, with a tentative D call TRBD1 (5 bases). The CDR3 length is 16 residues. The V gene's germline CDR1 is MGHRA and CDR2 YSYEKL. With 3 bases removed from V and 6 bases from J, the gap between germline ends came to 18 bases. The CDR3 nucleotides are TGCGCCAGCAGCCACGTCGGGAGGGTTAGGGGTCAGCCCCAGCATTTT. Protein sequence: CASSHVGRVRGQPQHF.